This is a list of T cell receptor beta chains from one sample in a study of human T cells and chemical hapten exposure. TCRdb re-analysed the RACE reads in MiXCR, keeping a single row per CDR3 protein. The sample lists around 99,000 distinct CDR3 sequences, more than 7% seen once, with around 3% in the top ten. The sequencing here drew on whole blood, taken in connection with sensitization to the hapten diphenylcyclopropenone (DPC). These receptors were taken from a woman in her thirties or forties with alopecia areata. Some clones in this sample may be carry-over from other donors' samples. Both conserved end residues are part of each CDR3. A D gene is named only where the DNA matches it firmly. Expanded clones get a size class; other rows say once, few or many, or leave the size out.

J gene: TRBJ2-2; D gene: .; clone size: few; V gene: TRBV18; CDR3 DNA: TGTGCCAGCTCACCAAAGGAGACTGATCGGGACGGGGAGCTGTTTTTT; CDR3 protein: CASSPKETDRDGELFF
J gene: TRBJ2-1; D gene: .; clone size: few; V gene: TRBV9; CDR3 DNA: TGTGCCAGCAGCGTAGCAAGCGGATTTGCATCCTACAATGAGCAGTTCTTC; CDR3 protein: CASSVASGFASYNEQFF
J gene: TRBJ1-3; D gene: .; clone size: .; V gene: TRBV11-2; CDR3 DNA: TGTGCCAGCAGCTGGGGGATCGGCGGTGGAAACACCATATATTTT; CDR3 protein: CASSWGIGGGNTIYF
J gene: TRBJ1-6; D gene: .; clone size: few; V gene: TRBV4-3; CDR3 DNA: TGCGCCAGCAGCCAAAAAGGTGGGGCCCGGGGGAATTCACCCCTCCACTTT; CDR3 protein: CASSQKGGARGNSPLHF
J gene: TRBJ2-3; D gene: TRBD2; clone size: few; V gene: TRBV20-1; CDR3 DNA: TGCAGTGCGGGACTCACGGGGGGGCCGGGCACAGATACGCAGTATTTT; CDR3 protein: CSAGLTGGPGTDTQYF
J gene: TRBJ2-7; D gene: TRBD1; clone size: .; V gene: TRBV7-8; CDR3 DNA: TGTGCCAGCAGCGTAGGGACAGGGGCGAACTACGAGCAGTACTTC; CDR3 protein: CASSVGTGANYEQYF
J gene: TRBJ1-6; D gene: .; clone size: few; V gene: TRBV7-2; CDR3 DNA: TGTGCCAGCAGCTTAAAAACATCCGTCTATAATTCACCCCTCCACTTT; CDR3 protein: CASSLKTSVYNSPLHF
J gene: TRBJ2-7; D gene: .; clone size: many; V gene: TRBV19; CDR3 DNA: TGTGCCAGTAGTCTTGGGGGCATGGGCGAGCAGTACTTC; CDR3 protein: CASSLGGMGEQYF
J gene: TRBJ2-3; D gene: .; clone size: many; V gene: TRBV6-2/TRBV6-3; CDR3 DNA: TGTGCCAGCAGTGTGGACCCAGGAGATACGCAGTATTTT; CDR3 protein: CASSVDPGDTQYF
J gene: TRBJ2-5; D gene: .; clone size: many; V gene: TRBV12-3/TRBV12-4; CDR3 DNA: TGTGCCAGCAGTTCTAGGTGGAGGACAGAGACCCAGTACTTC; CDR3 protein: CASSSRWRTETQYF
J gene: TRBJ1-4; D gene: .; clone size: many; V gene: TRBV4-2; CDR3 DNA: TGTGCCAGCAGCCAAGAAAATCTGAGGGAAAGGAATGAAAAACTGTTTTTT; CDR3 protein: CASSQENLRERNEKLFF
J gene: TRBJ2-7; D gene: .; clone size: few; V gene: TRBV15; CDR3 DNA: TGTGCCACCAGCAGAGCTCATAGGACCGACGGGGACGACGAGCAGTACTTC; CDR3 protein: CATSRAHRTDGDDEQYF
J gene: TRBJ1-1; D gene: .; clone size: few; V gene: TRBV3-1; CDR3 DNA: TGTGCCAGCAGCCAAGATCAAGGGGTTTGGCACACTGAAGCTTTCTTT; CDR3 protein: CASSQDQGVWHTEAFF
J gene: TRBJ1-1; D gene: TRBD1; clone size: many; V gene: TRBV4-2; CDR3 DNA: TGTGCCAGCAGCCAGGTTACAGGGGGAAGGACTGAAGCTTTCTTT; CDR3 protein: CASSQVTGGRTEAFF
J gene: TRBJ1-2; D gene: .; clone size: .; V gene: TRBV3-1; CDR3 DNA: TGTGCCAGCACCCAGTTGGGGGGGCACTATGGCTACACCTTC; CDR3 protein: CASTQLGGHYGYTF
J gene: TRBJ2-7; D gene: .; clone size: many; V gene: TRBV6-2/TRBV6-3; CDR3 DNA: TGTGCCAGCAGCCACGGGTTCGGTAAGAACTTC; CDR3 protein: CASSHGFGKNF